A single sample is the source of the 22 T cell receptor beta chains below, sequenced in a study of OX40 agonist ivuxolimab in advanced cancers. Receptor libraries were prepared by the immunoSEQ multiplex PCR assay. In its TCRdb copy, this immuneACCESS table keeps in-frame sequences only and misses some clones. Where compared with another copy, unresolved V genes explain less than half of these, and the others have no known cause. Present in this sample are 100,000 to 110,000 clones, approximately 90% of which were seen just once. The biggest ten clones account for about 0.15% of the sample. This specimen consisted of CD4+ or CD8+ T cells sorted from blood, obtained in a trial of the OX40 agonist ivuxolimab. All receptors come from an adult with an advanced solid tumor such as melanoma, head and neck, liver or kidney cancer.

The chain joins TRBV29-1 to TRBJ2-7, with 8 bases aligning to TRBD1. J lost 6 bases, V lost 7 bases, and 8 bases had no gene match. The CDR3 has 12 amino acids. Germline V lookup: CDR1 SQVTM, CDR2 ANQGSEA. CDR3 region: CSADRGFGEQYF. The CDR3 region has the DNA TGCAGCGCCGACAGGGGTTTTGGCGAGCAGTACTTC.

This clone has just one count. The chain is built from TRBV5-1 and TRBJ2-2; TRBD2 matches 7 bases. The CDR3 contains 16 residues. The V and J ends lost 2 bases and 2 bases, in that order; junction bases with no gene match: 6. Germline CDR1 and CDR2: SGHRS and YFSETQ. The CDR3, as DNA: TGCGCCAGCAGCTTTTGGACTAGACTCAACACCGGGGAGCTGTTTTTT. This gives the protein CASSFWTRLNTGELFF.

This chain joins TRBV19 and TRBJ2-7, with TRBD2 identical over 10 bases. Germline V gives CDR1 LNHDA, CDR2 SQIVND (reference sequence). This CDR3 spans 15 amino acids. Trimming cost V 6 bases and J 2 bases; bases outside gene matches: 7. The CDR3 loop reads CASSDPGTSAYEQYF. The CDR3 coding sequence is TGTGCCAGTAGCGATCCCGGGACTAGCGCCTACGAGCAGTACTTC.

The genes are TRBV21-1 and TRBJ1-6. TRBV21-1 is a recognized pseudogene. The CDR3 has 17 amino acids. The CDR3 sequence: CASSKKGGHRANSPLHF. The CDR3 DNA sequence: TGTGCCAGCAGCAAAAAGGGAGGGCACAGGGCTAATTCACCCCTCCACTTT.

The genes are TRBV2 and TRBJ2-2; 7 bases are shared with TRBD1. Trimming cost V 7 bases and J 4 bases; bases outside gene matches: 6. Germline V lookup: CDR1 SNHLY, CDR2 FYNNEI. The CDR3 is 14 residues long. The CDR3 nucleotides read TGTGCCAGCACCCAGACAGGGAGCACCGGGGAGCTGTTTTTT. It codes for CASTQTGSTGELFF.

The rearrangement joins TRBV5-1 to TRBJ2-3; 7 bases line up with TRBD1. Germline-derived CDR1 and CDR2 are SGHRS and YFSETQ. This CDR3 contains 15 residues. With V trimmed by 5 bases and J by 2 bases, 8 bases remained unmatched. The chain's CDR3 is CASSLTGATTDTQYF. CDR3 in DNA: TGCGCCAGCAGTCTAACAGGGGCAACCACAGATACGCAGTATTTT. The variable domain in full, completed from reference TRBV5-1 and TRBJ2-3, reads KAGVTQTPRYLIKTRGQQVTLSCSPISGHRSVSWYQQTPGQGLQFLFEYFSETQRNKGNFPGRFSGRQFSNSRSEMNVSTLELGDSALYLCASSLTGATTDTQYFGPGTRLTVL.

The chain carries TRBV5-4 and TRBJ2-7; D is ambiguous. V lost 6 bases and J lost 0, with 13 bases in between. The CDR3 runs to 14 residues. Germline CDR1 reads SGHNT; CDR2 reads YYREEE (reference sequence). Here the CDR3 reads CASTSDRSSYEQYF. The CDR3 region has the DNA TGTGCCAGCACCTCGGACCGCAGCTCCTACGAGCAGTACTTC.

The chain links TRBV6-1 to TRBJ2-3, with 9 bases matching TRBD2. The CDR3 is 16 amino acids. Germline V gene sequence: CDR1 MNHNS, CDR2 SASEGT. Trimming cost V 4 bases and J 1 base; bases outside gene matches: 6. The CDR3 DNA is TGTGCCAGCAGTGGGTTTGGCGGGGGGGGCACAGATACGCAGTATTTT. This codes for CASSGFGGGGTDTQYF.

The rearrangement links TRBV30 to TRBJ1-1; possible D gene TRBD1, 6 bases. The ends were cut back, 3 bases at V and 1 base at J, with 9 bases in the middle. Germline V gene sequence: CDR1 GTSNPN, CDR2 SVGIG (reference sequence). This CDR3 is 13 amino acids long. The CDR3 bases are TGTGCCTGGAGCGAGGACAGGAACACTGAAGCTTTCTTT. This codes for CAWSEDRNTEAFF.

The V and J genes are TRBV5-4 and TRBJ2-7; maybe TRBD1 (6 bases). Trimming took 4 bases from V and 4 from J, leaving 15 bases between them. Germline assignment: CDR1 SGHNT and CDR2 YYREEE (reference sequence). This CDR3 is 14 amino acids long. The CDR3 DNA reads as TGTGCCAGCAGCCCAGAGTACAGGGCGTACGAGCAGTACTTC. This codes for CASSPEYRAYEQYF. The whole variable domain, filled in from reference TRBV5-4 and TRBJ2-7, reads ETGVTQSPTHLIKTRGQQVTLRCSSQSGHNTVSWYQQALGQGPQFIFQYYREEENGRGNFPPRFSGLQFPNYSSELNVNALELDDSALYLCASSPEYRAYEQYFGPGTRLTVT.

This clone came up once. The CDR3 is CASSHRTGQGGYEQYF. CDR3 nucleotide sequence: TGTGCCAGCAGCCACCGAACGGGACAGGGCGGCTACGAGCAGTACTTC. This chain connects TRBV4-2 to TRBJ2-7, with 9 nucleotides matching TRBD1. After removal of 3 bases from V and 3 bases from J, the junction contained 9 bases not matched to a gene. CDR3 length equals 16 residues. The germline V gene encodes CDR1 LGHNA and CDR2 YNFKEQ.

The chain uses TRBV9 and TRBJ2-7; the match to TRBD1 covers 7 bases. The CDR3 is 15 residues long. Germline V gives CDR1 SGDLS, CDR2 YYNGEE. V trimming: 0 bases; J trimming: 3 bases; junction bases outside the gene matches: 6. CDR3: CASSVGQGASYEQYF. The CDR3 DNA reads as TGTGCCAGCAGCGTAGGACAGGGAGCCAGCTACGAGCAGTACTTC.

The chain carries TRBV14 and TRBJ2-3, with 7 bases matching TRBD2. CDR1 and CDR2 from the germline V gene are SGHDN and FVKESK. The ends lost 5 bases at V and 8 bases at J; junction bases unmatched: 7. The CDR3 spans 13 residues. The CDR3 DNA sequence: TGTGCCAGCAGCTATTCTAGCGGACGTACGCAGTATTTT. This encodes CASSYSSGRTQYF.

The chain uses TRBV30 and TRBJ1-6, with a tentative D call TRBD1 (5 bases). Trimming stripped 5 bases from V and 9 bases from J, with 17 bases between. CDR1 GTSNPN and CDR2 SVGIG come from the germline V gene (reference sequence). The CDR3 sequence is 14 residues long. DNA of the CDR3: TGTGCCTGGTTAGGGGCCGGCGGGCTTTCACCCCTCCACTTT. This codes for CAWLGAGGLSPLHF.

The table lists this clone with a few counts. The J gene is TRBJ1-6, the V gene TRBV6-5, with 8 bases identical to TRBD1. The CDR3 loop spans 14 amino acids. J gave up 7 bases and V 6 bases, and 5 bases lay outside the gene matches. Germline CDR1 reads MNHEY; CDR2 reads SVGAGI. The CDR3 loop reads CASRKQGGNSPLHF. CDR3 coding DNA: TGTGCCAGCAGAAAACAGGGGGGGAATTCACCCCTCCACTTT.

The chain couples TRBV7-2 to TRBJ1-5; D uncertain. V was shortened by 1 base and J by 0 bases, with 7 bases between the two germline ends. This CDR3 contains 15 residues. CDR1 is SGHTA, CDR2 FQGNSA, per germline. CDR3 DNA: TGTGCCAGCAGCTTAGGGACGATTAGCAATCAGCCCCAGCATTTT. Amino acid sequence: CASSLGTISNQPQHF.

V usage is TRBV27 and J usage is TRBJ1-6; 10 nucleotides line up with TRBD1. Trimming at V came to 6 bases and at J to 1 base, leaving 3 bases not matched to a gene. CDR1 is MNHEY and CDR2 is SMNVEV in the germline V gene (reference sequence). CDR3 length: 16 amino acids. CDR3 in DNA: TGTGCCAGCAGCCCGGGACAGGGGTCCTATAATTCACCCCTCCACTTT. Amino acid sequence: CASSPGQGSYNSPLHF.

This chain uses TRBV2 with TRBJ2-7; 8 nucleotides agree with TRBD1. Germline values: CDR1 SNHLY, CDR2 FYNNEI. After removal of 8 bases from V and 0 bases from J, the junction contained 9 bases not matched to a gene. The CDR3 totals 15 residues. The CDR3 loop reads CASGHRTGISYEQYF. DNA for the CDR3: TGTGCCAGCGGGCATCGGACAGGGATCTCCTACGAGCAGTACTTC.

The CDR3: CASSGRTSGDQETQYF. DNA for the CDR3: TGTGCCAGCAGCGGGCGGACTAGCGGAGACCAAGAGACCCAGTACTTC. The chain is built from TRBV9 and TRBJ2-5, with 10 bases matching TRBD2. This CDR3 contains 16 residues. Losses at the gene ends were 3 bases for V and 0 bases for J; bases not matched to a gene: 5. In germline, CDR1 is SGDLS, CDR2 YYNGEE.

On this clone: One junction end does not reproduce the germline sequence, and a read error may be involved. The J gene is TRBJ2-7, the V gene TRBV5-1; tentative D call: TRBD2 (7 bases). The CDR3 is made up of 15 amino acids. Germline CDR1 SGHRS, CDR2 YFSETQ. The CDR3 region is CASSLAGGGAYEQYF. The CDR3 DNA reads as TGTGCCAGCAGCTTGGCCGGAGGGGGGGCCTACGAGCAGTACTTC.

The V and J genes are TRBV7-9 and TRBJ2-2, with TRBD1 matching 7 bases. Germline V gene data show CDR1 as SEHNR and CDR2 as FQNEAQ (reference sequence). CDR3 length: 14 amino acids. Unmatched junction bases numbered 7, after V lost 5 bases and J lost 7 bases. CDR3 in amino acids: CASSRDRDGGELFF. The CDR3 region has the DNA TGTGCCAGCAGCCGCGACAGGGATGGCGGGGAGCTGTTTTTT.

This clone was counted between two and nine times. The V call is TRBV19, the J call TRBJ1-5, with D hard to call. Trimming pared 5 bases from V and 6 bases from J, leaving 8 bases between. The CDR3 has 12 residues. Germline CDR1 and CDR2: LNHDA and SQIVND (reference sequence). CDR3 loop: CASSRGLQPQHF. For the CDR3, the DNA is TGTGCCAGTAGTCGAGGGCTTCAGCCCCAGCATTTT.